These 28 T cell receptor beta chains share one sample of origin, sequenced in a study of blood T cell repertoires in COVID-19. This table comes from immunoSEQ multiplex PCR, and its TCRdb copy is limited to in-frame clones, with some not included. This sample has approximately 200,000 clones; 94% occur once, and the top ten carry about 0.8%. The source material was peripheral blood. Every receptor here comes from a man in his thirties or forties with COVID-19, enrolled during active disease.

The chain carries TRBV2 and TRBJ2-3, with 8 bases identical to TRBD2. Germline CDR1 reads SNHLY; CDR2 reads FYNNEI. The CDR3 has 15 residues. V lost 6 bases, J lost 0 bases, and 5 bases stayed unmatched. The CDR3 DNA is TGTGCCAGCAGGGTACGGGGGGGGAGCACAGATACGCAGTATTTT. It yields the protein CASRVRGGSTDTQYF.

This clone was seen once. The chain recombines TRBV5-1 with TRBJ1-2, with TRBD1 identical over 7 bases. V shed 3 bases, J shed 0 bases, and the junction held 8 bases outside the gene matches. The CDR3 length is 16 residues. Germline V gene data show CDR1 as SGHRS and CDR2 as YFSETQ. CDR3 nucleotide sequence: TGCGCCAGCAGCTCCGACCCGGGACAGACTAACTATGGCTACACCTTC. Its translation: CASSSDPGQTNYGYTF.

This sequence joins TRBV7-3 and TRBJ2-7; 8 bases match TRBD1. This CDR3 is built from 14 residues. In germline, CDR1 is SGHTA, CDR2 FQGTGA. Trimming at V came to 4 bases and at J to 7 bases, leaving 9 bases not matched to a gene. The CDR3 DNA is TGTGCCAGCAGCTGGACAGGGAATTTTACTGAGCAGTACTTC. Its protein is CASSWTGNFTEQYF.

The CDR3 DNA sequence: TGTGCCAGCACCCCGAGGACAGGGGCTGGAAACACCATATATTTT. Amino acid sequence: CASTPRTGAGNTIYF. The chain links TRBV3-1 (or the pseudogene TRBV3-2) to TRBJ1-3, with 9 positions matching TRBD1. The germline CDR1 and CDR2 sequences are LGHDT and YNNKEL (reference sequence). Trimming cost V 7 bases and J 2 bases; bases outside gene matches: 6. The length of the CDR3 is 15 residues.

This clone appeared once. This chain links TRBV3-1 (or the pseudogene TRBV3-2) with TRBJ2-1; TRBD2 matches at 7 bases. J gave up 3 bases and V 1 base, and 3 bases lay outside the gene matches. Per germline, CDR1 LGHDT and CDR2 YNNKEL (reference sequence). This CDR3 contains 15 residues. The CDR3 DNA follows: TGTGCCAGCAGCCAAGGCCTAGCGGACTACAATGAGCAGTTCTTC. Encoded protein: CASSQGLADYNEQFF.

This chain joins TRBV6-5 and TRBJ1-3, with D maybe TRBD1 (6 bases). The CDR3 totals 16 residues. V lost 0 bases to trimming and J lost 4 bases, with 13 bases between them. From germline, CDR1 is MNHEY and CDR2 SVGAGI. The CDR3 is CASSYSTQGLGNTIYF. The CDR3 DNA is TGTGCCAGCAGTTACTCGACACAGGGACTAGGAAACACCATATATTTT.

This clone has only a few counts. This chain connects TRBV7-9 to TRBJ1-2; D gene uncertain. CDR3 size: 12 residues. CDR1 SEHNR and CDR2 FQNEAQ come from the germline V gene (reference sequence). Trimming pared 4 bases from V and 3 bases from J, leaving 6 bases between. CDR3 sequence: CASSWQDYGYTF. The CDR3 region has the DNA TGTGCCAGCAGCTGGCAAGACTATGGCTACACCTTC.

The V call is TRBV2, the J call TRBJ2-1, with TRBD1 identical over 12 bases. This CDR3 is built from 15 residues. Germline lookup yields CDR1 SNHLY and CDR2 FYNNEI. J was trimmed by 8 bases and V by 6 bases; bases with no gene match: 8. The DNA of the CDR3 is TGTGCCAGCAGAGCGGGACAGGGGGCCTTATATGAGCAGTTCTTC. Its protein product is CASRAGQGALYEQFF.

The chain is built from TRBV19 and TRBJ1-6; no clear D gene. With 5 bases removed from V and 0 bases from J, the gap between germline ends came to 11 bases. CDR1 is LNHDA, CDR2 SQIVND, per germline (reference sequence). The CDR3 loop spans 16 amino acids. The CDR3 loop is CASSLTSSSYNSPLHF. The CDR3 DNA reads TGTGCCAGTAGTCTCACTTCAAGCTCCTATAATTCACCCCTCCACTTT.

The chain has TRBV25-1 and TRBJ2-4; D possibly corresponds to TRBD1 (6 bases). Trimming shortened V by 1 base and J by 6 bases, and 13 bases separated the two germline ends. The CDR3 loop spans 15 amino acids. Germline values: CDR1 MGHDK, CDR2 SYGVNS. DNA for the CDR3: TGTGCCAGCAGTGAATGGGCAGGGGATGGAAACATTCAGTACTTC. Translating it yields CASSEWAGDGNIQYF.

This clone appeared once. The V gene is TRBV19, the J gene TRBJ1-1; 8 nucleotides line up with TRBD1. CDR1 is LNHDA and CDR2 is SQIVND in the germline V gene (reference sequence). This CDR3 has 16 residues. V shed 8 bases, J shed 1 base, and the junction held 12 bases outside the gene matches. This chain's CDR3 is CASRQGIGRWNTEAFF. CDR3 coding DNA: TGTGCCAGTCGACAGGGGATCGGGCGTTGGAACACTGAAGCTTTCTTT.

The chain recombines TRBV6-5 with TRBJ1-1; D might be TRBD1 (5 bases). V was shortened by 7 bases and J by 2 bases, with 11 bases between the two germline ends. Per germline, CDR1 MNHEY and CDR2 SVGAGI. The CDR3 covers 13 residues. DNA of the CDR3: TGTGCCAGCACCCCCGGGGGTAACACTGAAGCTTTCTTT. Translating gives CASTPGGNTEAFF.

This sequence joins TRBV5-1 and TRBJ1-1, with 7 nucleotides matching TRBD1. Looked up from germline, CDR1 is SGHRS and CDR2 is YFSETQ. The junction had 17 bases not matched to a gene; V was cut back by 3 bases and J by 6 bases. The CDR3 has 17 amino acids. CDR3 region: CASSSPGQSRVSAEAFF. CDR3 bases: TGCGCCAGCAGCTCCCCGGGACAGTCCCGCGTAAGTGCTGAAGCTTTCTTT.

The chain is built from TRBV19 and TRBJ1-4, with D possibly being TRBD1 (5 bases). CDR1 LNHDA and CDR2 SQIVND come from the germline V gene (reference sequence). V lost 6 bases and J lost 8, with 13 bases in between. The CDR3 runs 13 residues. The CDR3 nucleotides are TGTGCCAGTAGGGCAGGGAGGCAAGAAAAACTGTTTTTT. It yields the protein CASRAGRQEKLFF.

As for this clone: Other DNA sequences of this sample code for an identical CDR3. This sequence joins TRBV2 and TRBJ1-2; D might be TRBD1 (6 bases). The CDR3 is made up of 12 amino acids. Germline assignment: CDR1 SNHLY and CDR2 FYNNEI. Deletions cut 7 bases from V and 4 bases from J, with 10 bases between. This CDR3 is CASTGGGYGYTF. For the CDR3, the DNA is TGTGCCAGCACGGGGGGCGGCTATGGCTACACCTTC.

V usage is TRBV12-5 and J usage is TRBJ1-1, with TRBD1 matching over 7 bases. Germline assignment: CDR1 LGHNT and CDR2 FRNRAP. The CDR3 covers 14 residues. V shed 5 bases and J 0 bases; nucleotides not matched to a gene: 3. CDR3 coding DNA: TGTGCTAGTGGTGAGGACAGGCTGAACACTGAAGCTTTCTTT. Amino acids: CASGEDRLNTEAFF.

The V and J genes are TRBV19 and TRBJ1-3, with 10 bases lining up with TRBD1. Looked up from germline, CDR1 is LNHDA and CDR2 is SQIVND (reference sequence). The CDR3 has 14 amino acids. V dropped 9 bases and J dropped 4; count of bases not matched to a gene: 6. The CDR3 coding sequence is TGTGCCAGCAGACAGGGGGCGACGGGAAACACCATATATTTT. It encodes CASRQGATGNTIYF. The full variable domain, completed using reference TRBV19 and TRBJ1-3, is DGGITQSPKYLFRKEGQNVTLSCEQNLNHDAMYWYRQDPGQGLRLIYYSQIVNDFQKGDIAEGYSVSREKKESFPLTVTSAQKNPTAFYLCASRQGATGNTIYFGEGSWLTVV.

The gene calls are TRBV2 and TRBJ2-6, with D unresolved. With 4 bases removed from V and 0 bases from J, the gap between germline ends came to 13 bases. The CDR3 covers 17 residues. From germline, CDR1 is SNHLY and CDR2 FYNNEI. CDR3 loop: CASSGVGRNSGANVLTF. The CDR3 bases are TGTGCCAGCAGTGGCGTGGGCAGAAACTCTGGGGCCAACGTCCTGACTTTC.

The chain joins TRBV5-4 to TRBJ1-1; 9 positions match TRBD1. CDR1 is SGHNT, CDR2 YYREEE, per germline (reference sequence). The junction had 2 bases not matched to a gene; V was cut back by 4 bases and J by 1 base. There are 14 residues in the CDR3. CDR3 DNA: TGTGCCAGCAGCAAGGGACAGGGGAACACTGAAGCTTTCTTT. Translating it yields CASSKGQGNTEAFF.

The chain recombines TRBV6-5 with TRBJ1-3; 10 nucleotides match TRBD1. The germline V gene has CDR1 MNHEY and CDR2 SVGAGI. J was trimmed by 3 bases and V by 10 bases; bases with no gene match: 6. The CDR3 runs 14 residues. The CDR3 loop reads CAIGTGDIGNTIYF. The CDR3 DNA follows: TGTGCCATAGGGACAGGGGATATTGGAAACACCATATATTTT.

The rearrangement joins TRBV19 to TRBJ1-2; weak D call: TRBD1 (6 bases). Trimming cost V 5 bases and J 2 bases, with 12 bases left between them. This CDR3 spans 14 amino acids. Germline values: CDR1 LNHDA, CDR2 SQIVND (reference sequence). Written as DNA, the CDR3 is TGTGCCAGTAGTCGCAGGGGAGAGAACTATGGCTACACCTTC. Protein: CASSRRGENYGYTF.

To note about this clone: Other DNA sequences of this sample code for an identical CDR3. The chain couples TRBV6-5 to TRBJ1-2, with 9 nucleotides matching TRBD1. From germline, CDR1 is MNHEY and CDR2 SVGAGI. The length of the CDR3 is 15 residues. V lost 6 bases, J lost 4 bases, and 9 bases stayed unmatched. Written as DNA, the CDR3 is TGTGCCAGCAGCACCGGGACAGGGAGCATCTATGGCTACACCTTC. Residues: CASSTGTGSIYGYTF.

The CDR3 DNA is TGTGCCAGCAGCCCCCGACAGGGGGCCAACTATGGCTACACCTTC. Its protein product is CASSPRQGANYGYTF. The chain joins TRBV9 to TRBJ1-2, with TRBD1 matching 10 bases. V dropped 4 bases and J dropped 2; count of bases not matched to a gene: 5. CDR3 length equals 15 residues. Per the germline V gene, CDR1 is SGDLS and CDR2 is YYNGEE.

This clone was detected once. The rearrangement joins TRBV6-5 to TRBJ2-1, with 12 positions matching TRBD2. The CDR3 consists of 14 residues. J was trimmed by 7 bases and V by 2 bases; bases with no gene match: 0. Germline V lookup: CDR1 MNHEY, CDR2 SVGAGI. CDR3 amino acids: CASSYTSGGNEQFF. CDR3 sequence (DNA): TGTGCCAGCAGTTACACTAGCGGGGGGAATGAGCAGTTCTTC.

V is TRBV2 and J is TRBJ1-1; weak D call: TRBD1 (6 bases). Trimming shortened V by 4 bases and J by 1 base, and 10 bases separated the two germline ends. From germline, CDR1 is SNHLY and CDR2 FYNNEI. The CDR3 sequence is 14 residues long. The chain's CDR3 is CASSGLGGNTEAFF. As DNA, the CDR3 is TGTGCCAGCAGTGGGCTAGGGGGGAACACTGAAGCTTTCTTT.

The chain recombines TRBV6-2 or TRBV6-3 with TRBJ1-1; 10 nucleotides agree with TRBD1. There are 13 residues in the CDR3. The trim removed 5 bases at V and 10 bases at J, leaving 7 bases unmatched. Germline CDR1 and CDR2: MNHEY and SVGEGT. CDR3 in amino acids: CASSMTGGLRAFF. CDR3 coding DNA: TGTGCCAGCAGTATGACAGGGGGCTTGCGAGCTTTCTTT.

The rearrangement links TRBV27 to TRBJ1-5; 7 positions agree with TRBD1. Germline trimming cut 5 bases from V and 6 bases from J; bases unmatched to any gene: 10. CDR1 is MNHEY, CDR2 SMNVEV, per germline (reference sequence). CDR3 size: 15 residues. The CDR3 protein is CASSLHWTGGQPQHF. CDR3 coding DNA: TGTGCCAGCAGTCTCCACTGGACAGGAGGTCAGCCCCAGCATTTT.

The chain employs TRBV6-5 and TRBJ1-1; D perhaps matches TRBD1 (5 bases). The CDR3 is 13 amino acids. Trimming removed 10 bases from V and 4 bases from J, with 16 bases in between. Germline CDR1 and CDR2: MNHEY and SVGAGI. The CDR3 here is CATRRGGATEAFF. CDR3 in DNA: TGTGCCACTCGCCGCGGGGGAGCCACTGAAGCTTTCTTT.